The rows below give T cell receptor beta chains drawn from one sample of a study of a mutant IDH1 vaccine in newly diagnosed glioma. TCRdb's table, derived via immunoSEQ multiplex PCR, lists solely in-frame clones and lacks some. The data contain about 94,000 clones, roughly nine tenths of them singletons. Their antigens are not known. The source material was PBMCs, sampled from a glioma patient whose treatment included an IDH1 peptide vaccine. These receptors all come from a woman in her forties or fifties with glioma. Both conserved end residues are part of each CDR3. A D gene is named only where the DNA matches it firmly. The listing skips clone size in some rows; elsewhere it reads once, few, many or a size class.

size: -; D: TRBD2; V: TRBV7-9; J: TRBJ2-2; DNA: TGTGCCAGCAGCCGCCGGACTAGCGGGAGTTCCGGGGAGCTGTTTTTT; CDR3: CASSRRTSGSSGELFF
size: -; D: -; V: TRBV5-1; J: TRBJ2-1; DNA: TGCGCCAGCAGCTTGGGCCCGGTAAGCTCCTACAATGAGCAGTTCTTC; CDR3: CASSLGPVSSYNEQFF
size: -; D: -; V: TRBV7-9; J: TRBJ1-1; DNA: TGTGCCAGCAGCCCAAGGACGGACACTGAAGCTTTCTTT; CDR3: CASSPRTDTEAFF
size: -; D: -; V: TRBV23-1; J: TRBJ2-7; DNA: TGCGCCAGCAGTCAAGCCAGCTACGAGCAGTACTTC; CDR3: CASSQASYEQYF
size: -; D: TRBD1; V: TRBV14; J: TRBJ1-2; DNA: TGTGCCAGCAGCCAGAGGTTTGGACAGGGCGAAGGCTACACCTTC; CDR3: CASSQRFGQGEGYTF
size: once; D: -; V: TRBV6-5; J: TRBJ1-5; DNA: TGTGCCAGCAGTTATGGGGAGGGGAATCAGCCCCAGCATTTT; CDR3: CASSYGEGNQPQHF
size: -; D: -; V: TRBV28; J: TRBJ1-3; DNA: TGTGCCAGCAGTTTAGGGTCGGTTGGAAACACCATATATTTT; CDR3: CASSLGSVGNTIYF
size: -; D: TRBD1; V: TRBV7-9; J: TRBJ2-6; DNA: TGTGCCAGCAGCCCCCGGGACAGGGATTCTGGGGCCAACGTCCTGACTTTC; CDR3: CASSPRDRDSGANVLTF
size: -; D: TRBD1; V: TRBV2; J: TRBJ1-2; DNA: TGTGCCAGCAGAGTGGAAGGGTCCAGGGGGGATGGCTACACCTTC; CDR3: CASRVEGSRGDGYTF
size: -; D: -; V: TRBV28; J: TRBJ1-4; DNA: TGTGCCAGCAGTTTTGGGATTCTGAAGGAAAAACTGTTTTTT; CDR3: CASSFGILKEKLFF
size: -; D: -; V: TRBV11-2; J: TRBJ2-7; DNA: TGTGCCAGCATCCCCCCGACTGGGTTTCCCTACGAGCAGTACTTC; CDR3: CASIPPTGFPYEQYF
size: -; D: TRBD2; V: TRBV7-9; J: TRBJ2-1; DNA: TGTGCCAGCATCGGAGAGAGCGGGAGGCCCGAGCAGTTCTTC; CDR3: CASIGESGRPEQFF
size: -; D: TRBD2; V: TRBV14; J: TRBJ2-1; DNA: TGTGCCAGCAGCCAAGGGGGTGGACTAGCGGGAGGTCGGGAGCAGTTCTTC; CDR3: CASSQGGGLAGGREQFF
size: once; D: -; V: TRBV5-4; J: TRBJ2-7; DNA: TGTGCCAGCAGCTTGTCGTCGGGCCAGTCCTACGAGCAGTACTTC; CDR3: CASSLSSGQSYEQYF
size: -; D: -; V: TRBV6-1; J: TRBJ2-5; DNA: TGTGCCAGCAGTGAAGACTACCTCCAAGAGACCCAGTACTTC; CDR3: CASSEDYLQETQYF
size: -; D: -; V: TRBV11-3; J: TRBJ2-2; DNA: TGTGCCAGCAGCCAACAGTCGGGGATCCACACCGGGGAGCTGTTTTTT; CDR3: CASSQQSGIHTGELFF
size: -; D: -; V: TRBV9; J: TRBJ2-5; DNA: TGTGCCAGCAGCGTAGGGGTCGGGACCCAAGAGACCCAGTACTTC; CDR3: CASSVGVGTQETQYF
size: -; D: -; V: TRBV18; J: TRBJ2-4; DNA: TGTGCCAGCTCACCACCAAGCGTCACGGCAAACATTCAGTACTTC; CDR3: CASSPPSVTANIQYF
size: -; D: TRBD2; V: TRBV19; J: TRBJ2-1; DNA: TGTGCCAGTAGTCGGGGTAGCGGGACGGTCAATGAGCAGTTCTTC; CDR3: CASSRGSGTVNEQFF
size: -; D: -; V: TRBV6-5; J: TRBJ1-2; DNA: TGTGCCAGCAGTGAACAGACGGATAACTATGGCTACACCTTC; CDR3: CASSEQTDNYGYTF
size: once; D: TRBD2; V: TRBV11-2; J: TRBJ2-2; DNA: TGTGCCAGCAGATCTAGCGGTCTGAACACCGGGGAGCTGTTTTTT; CDR3: CASRSSGLNTGELFF
size: -; D: TRBD1; V: TRBV6-6; J: TRBJ1-2; DNA: TGTGCCAGCAGTTTCCTAGGGGGACAGGGTTACTATGGCTACACCTTC; CDR3: CASSFLGGQGYYGYTF
size: -; D: TRBD2; V: TRBV7-9; J: TRBJ2-1; DNA: TGTGCCAGCAGCCCAGAGGGACTAGCGGGAGAGTACAATGAGCAGTTCTTC; CDR3: CASSPEGLAGEYNEQFF
size: -; D: -; V: TRBV5-1; J: TRBJ1-2; DNA: TGCGCCAGCAGCCCGAAGGCAGACCGGGCGCATGGCTACACCTTC; CDR3: CASSPKADRAHGYTF
size: -; D: -; V: TRBV4-1; J: TRBJ1-2; DNA: TGCGCCAGCAGCCAAGACCCAGGCTATGGCTACACCTTC; CDR3: CASSQDPGYGYTF
size: once; D: -; V: TRBV5-3; J: TRBJ2-7; DNA: TGTGCCAGAAGCTTACAGGCCTACGAGCAGTACTTC; CDR3: CARSLQAYEQYF
size: -; D: -; V: TRBV30; J: TRBJ2-5; DNA: TGTGCCTGGAGTGTTGTGGGGGGCCAAGAGACCCAGTACTTC; CDR3: CAWSVVGGQETQYF
size: -; D: -; V: TRBV21-1; J: TRBJ2-7; DNA: TGTGCCAGCAGCAAAGCACAGTCCTCCTACGAGCAGTACTTC; CDR3: CASSKAQSSYEQYF
size: -; D: -; V: TRBV10-3; J: TRBJ2-7; DNA: TGTGCCACCCAATTGACCGGGACAAAGCCCTCCTACGAGCAGTACTTC; CDR3: CATQLTGTKPSYEQYF
size: -; D: TRBD1; V: TRBV9; J: TRBJ2-7; DNA: TGTGCCAGCAGCGTAGGGGACAGCATTTACGAGCAGTACTTC; CDR3: CASSVGDSIYEQYF
size: few; D: -; V: TRBV4-1; J: TRBJ1-5; DNA: TGCGCCAGCAGCTACCGGGAGGGCAATCAGCCCCAGCATTTT; CDR3: CASSYREGNQPQHF
size: -; D: -; V: TRBV6-6; J: TRBJ2-6; DNA: TGTGCCGGAACAAGCTCTGGGGCCAACGTCCTGACTTTC; CDR3: CAGTSSGANVLTF
size: -; D: -; V: TRBV4-1; J: TRBJ1-5; DNA: TGCGCCAGCAGCCAAGGATCAGGGCCTAGCAATCAGCCCCAGCATTTT; CDR3: CASSQGSGPSNQPQHF
size: -; D: -; V: TRBV9; J: TRBJ2-4; DNA: TGTGCCAGCACAGGGGACGGGAACATTCAGTACTTC; CDR3: CASTGDGNIQYF
size: -; D: -; V: TRBV7-3; J: TRBJ1-1; DNA: TGTGCCAGCAGCTCCGGCACTGAAGCTTTCTTT; CDR3: CASSSGTEAFF
size: -; D: -; V: TRBV2; J: TRBJ2-5; DNA: TGTGCCAGCAGGGACAGATTCGAGGGCGCGACCCAGTACTTC; CDR3: CASRDRFEGATQYF
size: -; D: -; V: TRBV4-1; J: TRBJ2-1; DNA: TGCGCCAGCATCGACAGGTACAATGAGCAGTTCTTC; CDR3: CASIDRYNEQFF
size: -; D: -; V: TRBV11-2; J: TRBJ2-5; DNA: TGTGCCAGCAGCCCCGCCGGTACTCCCGGAGAGACCCAGTACTTC; CDR3: CASSPAGTPGETQYF
size: few; D: -; V: TRBV27; J: TRBJ2-3; DNA: TGTGCCAGCAGTCCCCCAGATACGCAGTATTTT; CDR3: CASSPPDTQYF
size: once; D: -; V: TRBV15; J: TRBJ2-1; DNA: TGTGCCACCAGCAGCGCCGGGTATGAGCAGTTCTTC; CDR3: CATSSAGYEQFF